This TCR beta chain appears in the sequencing data of a study of OX40 agonist ivuxolimab in advanced cancers. J lost 7 bases, V lost 1 base, and 6 bases had no gene match. The CDR3 spans 15 residues. Germline values: CDR1 SGHRS, CDR2 YFSETQ. Profiling relied on immunoSEQ multiplex PCR, and the TCRdb table lists in-frame clones only, not all of them. Seen here are about 82,000 clones, about 85% observed once, and the top ten hold roughly 0.22%. The rearrangement joins TRBV5-1 to TRBJ2-3; TRBD2 matches at 10 bases. The source is an adult with an advanced solid tumor such as melanoma, head and neck, liver or kidney cancer. Specimen: CD4+ or CD8+ T cells sorted from blood, collected in a trial of the OX40 agonist ivuxolimab. The CDR3 spells CASSLTSGVGNTQYF. The DNA of the CDR3 is TGCGCCAGCAGCTTGACTAGCGGGGTTGGGAATACGCAGTATTTT. Full variable domain (rest looked up from reference TRBV5-1 and TRBJ2-3): KAGVTQTPRYLIKTRGQQVTLSCSPISGHRSVSWYQQTPGQGLQFLFEYFSETQRNKGNFPGRFSGRQFSNSRSEMNVSTLELGDSALYLCASSLTSGVGNTQYFGPGTRLTVL.